The 20 T cell receptor beta chains listed next were all sequenced from one sample in a study of T cell changes during pregnancy in multiple sclerosis. The table came from immunoSEQ multiplex PCR; TCRdb's copy has only in-frame clones and leaves some out. In the table there are 85,000 to 100,000 clones, approximately 89% of which are singletons. Here the sequenced sample was peripheral blood, taken before pregnancy. The receptors were gathered from a female donor with multiple sclerosis, enrolled in a pregnancy study.

The chain joins TRBV19 to TRBJ2-2; tentative D call: TRBD2 (6 bases). The length of the CDR3 is 14 residues. Germline lookup yields CDR1 LNHDA and CDR2 SQIVND (reference sequence). The V end lost 6 bases, the J end lost 4 bases, and 12 bases lay between the germline ends. CDR3 protein: CASRRERSTGELFF. Written as DNA, the CDR3 is TGTGCCAGTAGACGGGAGCGGAGCACCGGGGAGCTGTTTTTT.

The chain links TRBV5-1 to TRBJ2-2; a possible D gene is TRBD2 (6 bases). In germline, CDR1 is SGHRS, CDR2 YFSETQ. This CDR3 spans 16 amino acids. With 4 bases removed from V and 4 bases from J, the gap between germline ends came to 17 bases. CDR3 nucleotides: TGCGCCAGCAGCCCCCGAGCGACTAGAGGCACCGGGGAGCTGTTTTTT. Residues: CASSPRATRGTGELFF.

J is TRBJ1-3 and V is TRBV18, with 7 bases fitting TRBD1. The junction had 7 bases not matched to a gene; V was cut back by 2 bases and J by 0 bases. In germline, CDR1 is KGHSH, CDR2 LQKENI. The CDR3 has 17 amino acids. The CDR3 spells CASSPRQGMDSGNTIYF. The CDR3 DNA reads TGTGCCAGCTCACCAAGACAGGGAATGGACTCTGGAAACACCATATATTTT.

V gene TRBV2 combines with J gene TRBJ1-4; 8 positions agree with TRBD1. CDR1 and CDR2 from the germline V gene are SNHLY and FYNNEI. The CDR3 is 13 residues long. With V trimmed by 6 bases and J by 8 bases, 5 bases remained unmatched. In nucleotides, the CDR3 is TGTGCCAGCAGCAGGACAGGGCGAGAAAAACTGTTTTTT. It specifies CASSRTGREKLFF.

The chain carries TRBV7-9 and TRBJ2-1; 7 nucleotides line up with TRBD1. V lost 5 bases, J lost 7 bases, and 8 bases stayed unmatched. The CDR3 loop spans 14 amino acids. CDR1 SEHNR and CDR2 FQNEAQ come from the germline V gene (reference sequence). The CDR3 sequence is CASSPAPQGNEQFF. In nucleotides, the CDR3 is TGTGCCAGCAGCCCGGCCCCACAGGGGAATGAGCAGTTCTTC.

J is TRBJ1-4 and V is TRBV12-5; D perhaps matches TRBD1 (5 bases). V was trimmed by 6 bases and J by 8 bases, leaving 16 bases between them. The CDR3 consists of 14 residues. Germline CDR1 and CDR2: LGHNT and FRNRAP. The CDR3 region has the DNA TGTGCTAGTGGCCCTGGACACGGACCCGAAAAACTGTTTTTT. It codes for CASGPGHGPEKLFF.

This clone was detected once. The chain has TRBV6-5 and TRBJ2-5, with a tentative D call TRBD1 (7 bases). The CDR3 contains 16 residues. The germline V and J ends were trimmed by 4 bases and 5 bases, with 20 bases remaining between them. Germline-derived CDR1 and CDR2 are MNHEY and SVGAGI. The CDR3 loop is CASSSPEWDSGETQYF. The DNA for the CDR3 is TGTGCCAGCAGTTCCCCGGAATGGGACAGCGGGGAGACCCAGTACTTC.

This chain uses TRBV19 with TRBJ2-5; D unclear. The CDR3 loop spans 12 amino acids. V lost 5 bases and J lost 5, with 9 bases in between. The germline gives CDR1 LNHDA, CDR2 SQIVND (reference sequence). DNA of the CDR3: TGTGCCAGTAGTCGGTTTTCGGAGACCCAGTACTTC. Its protein product is CASSRFSETQYF.

This rearrangement joins TRBV27 to TRBJ2-7; TRBD1 matches 10 bases. The CDR3 is 16 residues long. The germline V gene has CDR1 MNHEY and CDR2 SMNVEV (reference sequence). The junction had 9 bases not matched to a gene; V was cut back by 5 bases and J by 2 bases. CDR3 loop: CASSIDRGRGAYEQYF. Written as DNA, the CDR3 is TGTGCCAGCAGTATCGACAGGGGGCGCGGAGCCTACGAGCAGTACTTC.

The CDR3 DNA reads TGTGCCAGCAACCCAATGCGAATCGACAGACTGAACACTGAAGCTTTCTTT. Its translation is CASNPMRIDRLNTEAFF. The V call is TRBV21-1, the J call TRBJ1-1; whether TRBD1, the table's D call, matches the DNA was not checked. TRBV21-1 is a pseudogene segment. CDR3 size: 17 residues.

The rearrangement uses TRBV10-3 and TRBJ2-7; D is unclear. V was shortened by 0 bases and J by 6 bases, with 6 bases between the two germline ends. The germline gives CDR1 ENHRY, CDR2 SYGVKD. This CDR3 contains 12 residues. The CDR3: CAISESNFEQYF. The CDR3 DNA follows: TGTGCCATCAGTGAGTCCAATTTCGAGCAGTACTTC.

This sequence joins TRBV7-9 and TRBJ1-1, with 8 bases that match TRBD1. Germline CDR1 is SEHNR and CDR2 is FQNEAQ (reference sequence). Trimming cost V 5 bases and J 1 base; bases outside gene matches: 6. The CDR3 is 15 residues long. CDR3 residues: CASSDDRGANTEAFF. Here the CDR3 DNA reads TGTGCCAGCAGCGACGACAGGGGTGCGAACACTGAAGCTTTCTTT.

V usage is TRBV2 and J usage is TRBJ1-2, with TRBD1 matching over 7 bases. V lost 7 bases, J lost 5 bases, and 4 bases stayed unmatched. The germline V gene encodes CDR1 SNHLY and CDR2 FYNNEI. The CDR3 is 12 residues long. The CDR3 region is CASTDRRYGYTF. CDR3 sequence (DNA): TGTGCCAGCACGGACAGGAGATATGGCTACACCTTC.

The chain joins TRBV9 to TRBJ2-4, with 9 bases fitting TRBD2. The CDR3 spans 16 residues. The germline gives CDR1 SGDLS, CDR2 YYNGEE. Trimming removed 0 bases from V and 10 bases from J; junction bases left unmatched: 11. CDR3: CASSVAPSGGTGIQYF. The CDR3 DNA is TGTGCCAGCAGCGTAGCTCCCAGCGGGGGGACCGGGATTCAGTACTTC.

V usage is TRBV2 and J usage is TRBJ1-6, with a tentative D call TRBD1 (5 bases). The CDR3 extends over 16 amino acids. Looked up from germline, CDR1 is SNHLY and CDR2 is FYNNEI. V lost 6 bases to trimming and J lost 8 bases, with 20 bases between them. CDR3 amino acids: CASRAQRRVRDSPLHF. The DNA for the CDR3 is TGTGCCAGCAGAGCCCAGAGACGCGTCAGGGATTCACCCCTCCACTTT.

The chain has TRBV7-9 and TRBJ2-5, with D maybe TRBD2 (6 bases). The CDR3 contains 14 residues. Trimming took off 6 bases at V and 5 bases at J, with 16 bases between the two ends. Germline assignment: CDR1 SEHNR and CDR2 FQNEAQ (reference sequence). CDR3 sequence (DNA): TGTGCCAGCAGTCAACTGCGGGAAATGGAGACCCAGTACTTC. Translated: CASSQLREMETQYF. The complete variable domain, with remaining parts taken from reference TRBV7-9 and TRBJ2-5, reads DTGVSQNPRHKITKRGQNVTFRCDPISEHNRLYWYRQTLGQGPEFLTYFQNEAQLEKSRLLSDRFSAERPKGSFSTLEIQRTEQGDSAMYLCASSQLREMETQYFGPGTRLLVL.

This chain joins TRBV5-4 and TRBJ2-7; 8 bases are a match to TRBD1. Trimming took 3 bases from V and 1 from J; bases not matched to a gene: 3. The CDR3 runs to 14 residues. The V gene's germline CDR1 is SGHNT and CDR2 YYREEE (reference sequence). The CDR3 is CASSWGDRSYEQYF. CDR3 DNA: TGTGCCAGCAGCTGGGGGGACAGGTCCTACGAGCAGTACTTC.

This chain links TRBV7-8 with TRBJ1-5; possible D gene TRBD1, 5 bases. The V gene's germline CDR1 is SGHVS and CDR2 FQNEAQ. CDR3 length: 14 amino acids. The V end was cut by 5 bases, the J end by 3 bases, with 11 bases between. CDR3 nucleotides: TGTGCCAGCAGCCTGCAGGGATACAATCAGCCCCAGCATTTT. Amino acid sequence: CASSLQGYNQPQHF.

This rearrangement joins TRBV19 to TRBJ1-6; 7 nucleotides match TRBD1. This CDR3 region has 15 residues. Germline V gene sequence: CDR1 LNHDA, CDR2 SQIVND (reference sequence). V gave up 7 bases and J gave up 7 bases; unmatched junction bases: 10. The CDR3 reads CASNPTGSGNSPLHF. DNA of the CDR3: TGTGCCAGTAATCCGACAGGGTCAGGAAATTCACCCCTCCACTTT.

The J gene is TRBJ2-4, the V gene TRBV27; D perhaps matches TRBD1 (6 bases). The germline CDR1 and CDR2 sequences are MNHEY and SMNVEV (reference sequence). The CDR3 loop spans 14 amino acids. Trimming shortened V by 3 bases and J by 4 bases, and 10 bases separated the two germline ends. Here the CDR3 DNA reads TGTGCCAGCAGTTTCCGTAGGGGGAAAAACATTCAGTACTTC. This gives the protein CASSFRRGKNIQYF.